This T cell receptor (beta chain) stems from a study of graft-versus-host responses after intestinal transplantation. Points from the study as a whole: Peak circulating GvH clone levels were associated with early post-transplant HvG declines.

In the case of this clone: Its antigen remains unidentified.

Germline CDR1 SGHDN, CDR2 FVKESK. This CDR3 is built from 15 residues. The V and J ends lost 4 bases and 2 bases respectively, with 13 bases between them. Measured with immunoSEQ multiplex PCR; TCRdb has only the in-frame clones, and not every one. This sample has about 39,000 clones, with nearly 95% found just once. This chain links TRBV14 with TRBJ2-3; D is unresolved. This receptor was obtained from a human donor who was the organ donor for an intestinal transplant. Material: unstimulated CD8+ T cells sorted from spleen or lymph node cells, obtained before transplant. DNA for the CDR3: TGTGCCAGCAGCCCCCAATTCTACCCCACAGATACGCAGTATTTT. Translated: CASSPQFYPTDTQYF. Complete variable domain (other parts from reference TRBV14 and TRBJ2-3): EAGVTQFPSHSVIEKGQTVTLRCDPISGHDNLYWYRRVMGKEIKFLLHFVKESKQDESGMPNNRFLAERTGGTYSTLKVQPAELEDSGVYFCASSPQFYPTDTQYFGPGTRLTVL.